This TCR beta chain was documented in a study of T cells in Graves' hyperthyroidism and ophthalmopathy. This clonotype showed up just a few times. What it binds is not known. The ends were cut back, 0 bases at V and 5 bases at J, with 13 bases in the middle. Germline CDR1 MNHNY, CDR2 SVGAGI (reference sequence). The CDR3 is made up of 15 amino acids. Clinical symptoms, serum thyroxine and TRAb, thyroid ultrasound and orbital computed tomography together formed the diagnostic basis. There were TCR beta CDR3 regions amplified from RNA transcripts. When the TCR CDR3 underwent first-round RT-PCR, the HTBI primer set was used. TCRdb re-called the multiplex PCR reads through MiXCR, storing one row per CDR3 protein. The sample lists 600,000 to 700,000 distinct CDR3 sequences; less than 45% were seen once. Findings and limits, study-wide: Researchers found most expanded thyroid clonotypes above 0.001 in blood as well.

The clonotype originates from an adult man with Graves' disease, either hyperthyroidism or ophthalmopathy (not recorded which). Sequencing input: peripheral blood or thyroid tissue (not recorded which). V gene TRBV6-6 combines with J gene TRBJ1-1, with unresolved D. The CDR3 DNA follows: TGTGCCAGCAGTTACTCTGGAGGGTTGGCGACTGAAGCTTTCTTT. Its protein product is CASSYSGGLATEAFF.